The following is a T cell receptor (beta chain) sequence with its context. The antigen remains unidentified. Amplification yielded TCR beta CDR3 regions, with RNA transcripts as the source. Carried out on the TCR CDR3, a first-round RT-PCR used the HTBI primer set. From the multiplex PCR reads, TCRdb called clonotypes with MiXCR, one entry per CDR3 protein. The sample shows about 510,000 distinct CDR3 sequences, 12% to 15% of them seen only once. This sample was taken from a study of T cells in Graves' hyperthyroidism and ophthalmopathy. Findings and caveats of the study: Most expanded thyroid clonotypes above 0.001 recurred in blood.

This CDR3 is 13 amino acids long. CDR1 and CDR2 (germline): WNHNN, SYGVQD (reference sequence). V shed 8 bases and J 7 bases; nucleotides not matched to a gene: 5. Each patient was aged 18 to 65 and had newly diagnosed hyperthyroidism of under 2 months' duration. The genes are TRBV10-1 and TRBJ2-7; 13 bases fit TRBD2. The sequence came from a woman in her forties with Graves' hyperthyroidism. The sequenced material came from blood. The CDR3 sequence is CASSGLAGEEQYF. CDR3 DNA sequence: TGCGCCAGCTCCGGACTAGCGGGAGAAGAGCAGTACTTC.